The next 9 T cell receptor beta chains were all read from a single sample in a study of OX40 agonist ivuxolimab in advanced cancers. Profiled with immunoSEQ multiplex PCR; TCRdb holds only in-frame clones, not every one. The sample includes roughly 76,000 clones, more than 85% seen only once; the top ten take about 8%. This specimen consisted of CD4+ or CD8+ T cells sorted from blood, obtained in a trial of the OX40 agonist ivuxolimab. The receptors were gathered from an adult with an advanced solid tumor such as melanoma, head and neck, liver or kidney cancer.

The chain couples TRBV10-1 to TRBJ2-5; a possible D gene is TRBD1 (7 bases). The germline V and J ends were trimmed by 5 bases and 4 bases, with 11 bases remaining between them. This CDR3 has 13 residues. CDR1 is WNHNN and CDR2 is SYGVQD in the germline V gene (reference sequence). This chain's CDR3 is CASSSGGGETQYF. CDR3 sequence (DNA): TGCGCCAGCAGTTCAGGGGGAGGAGAGACCCAGTACTTC.

V gene TRBV5-4 combines with J gene TRBJ2-2; 10 nucleotides match TRBD2. The junction had 13 bases not matched to a gene; V was cut back by 4 bases and J by 7 bases. This CDR3 is built from 17 residues. CDR1 and CDR2 from the germline V gene are SGHNT and YYREEE (reference sequence). The CDR3 DNA sequence: TGTGCCAGCAGCCGGGGGGGAACTAGCGGGAATATCGGGGAGCTGTTTTTT. Its translation: CASSRGGTSGNIGELFF.

V usage is TRBV6-1 and J usage is TRBJ1-2, with D possibly matching TRBD1 (5 bases). With 5 bases removed from V and 8 bases from J, the gap between germline ends came to 18 bases. The CDR3 extends over 14 amino acids. The V gene's germline CDR1 is MNHNS and CDR2 SASEGT. The DNA for the CDR3 is TGTGCCAGCAGTTCCTCCAGGGCCCGGGGCGGCTACACCTTC. Encoded protein: CASSSSRARGGYTF.

CDR3 loop: CASSGRKSYEQYF. The CDR3 DNA reads as TGTGCCAGCAGCGGGCGGAAATCCTACGAGCAGTACTTC. The chain couples TRBV7-2 to TRBJ2-7; D remains unclear. CDR1 SGHTA and CDR2 FQGNSA come from the germline V gene. The CDR3 runs 13 residues. V lost 5 bases and J 1 base, leaving 9 bases between the germline ends.

The rearrangement uses TRBV18 and TRBJ1-5; D ambiguous. Looked up from germline, CDR1 is KGHSH and CDR2 is LQKENI. This CDR3 contains 13 residues. With 3 bases removed from V and 4 bases from J, the gap between germline ends came to 7 bases. The CDR3 sequence: CASSPYSNQPQHF. The CDR3 DNA sequence: TGTGCCAGCTCACCTTACAGTAATCAGCCCCAGCATTTT.

This clone was counted only a few times. The V call is TRBV7-9, the J call TRBJ2-7, with no clear D. CDR1 and CDR2 (germline): SEHNR, FQNEAQ (reference sequence). Trimming left V 5 bases short and J 13 bases short, with 18 bases between. The CDR3 totals 12 residues. CDR3 sequence: CASSTQPVGLYF. The CDR3 coding sequence is TGTGCCAGCAGCACCCAGCCCGTGGGCCTCTACTTC.

This clone was seen just once. This chain links TRBV15 with TRBJ2-6; tentatively, D is TRBD2 (7 bases). CDR1 is LNHNV and CDR2 is YYDKDF in the germline V gene (reference sequence). Trimming pared 6 bases from V and 3 bases from J, leaving 21 bases between. The CDR3 is 18 amino acids. The CDR3 nucleotides read TGTGCCACCAGGGAGCAGGGCGGGGGACAATATGGGGCCAACGTCCTGACTTTC. Its translation: CATREQGGGQYGANVLTF. The entire variable domain, with the rest obtained from reference TRBV15 and TRBJ2-6, is as follows: DAMVIQNPRYQVTQFGKPVTLSCSQTLNHNVMYWYQQKSSQAPKLLFHYYDKDFNNEADTPDNFQSRRPNTSFCFLDIRSPGLGDTAMYLCATREQGGGQYGANVLTFGAGSRLTVL.

The rearrangement uses TRBV6-1 and TRBJ1-6; weak D call: TRBD1 (6 bases). The CDR3 consists of 15 residues. Deletions cut 5 bases from V and 6 bases from J, with 14 bases between. Per the germline V gene, CDR1 is MNHNS and CDR2 is SASEGT. This CDR3 is CASSSGGAGNSPLHF. Written as DNA, the CDR3 is TGTGCCAGCAGTTCGGGGGGCGCGGGTAATTCACCCCTCCACTTT.

This clone was counted a single time. The V call is TRBV5-4, the J call TRBJ2-1; 14 bases are shared with TRBD2. The germline CDR1 and CDR2 sequences are SGHNT and YYREEE (reference sequence). Trimming took 5 bases from V and 9 from J; bases not matched to a gene: 7. The CDR3 contains 15 residues. CDR3 sequence: CASSGLAGGRSEQFF. CDR3 DNA sequence: TGTGCCAGCAGTGGACTAGCGGGGGGCCGGAGTGAGCAGTTCTTC.